Following are 32 T cell receptor beta chains from one sample sequenced in a study of blood T cell repertoires in COVID-19. Assay used: immunoSEQ multiplex PCR; TCRdb lists only in-frame clones, some missing. The profile shows roughly 120,000 clones, roughly 84% of them singletons. Sample: peripheral blood. The receptors here all came from a man aged 55-75 years with acute or convalescent COVID-19.

The chain uses TRBV24-1 and TRBJ1-5; 7 bases line up with TRBD1. The V and J ends lost 4 bases and 5 bases, in that order; junction bases with no gene match: 7. The germline CDR1 and CDR2 sequences are KGHDR and SFDVKD. The CDR3 consists of 15 residues. This chain's CDR3 is CATSDPGQRYQPQHF. The CDR3 DNA follows: TGTGCCACCAGTGACCCGGGACAGAGATATCAGCCCCAGCATTTT.

The genes are TRBV7-9 and TRBJ1-1; D is uncertain. The germline gives CDR1 SEHNR, CDR2 FQNEAQ (reference sequence). V was clipped by 0 bases and J by 10 bases, with 12 bases between them. The CDR3 length is 13 residues. CDR3 nucleotides: TGTGCCAGCAGCTTAGCGACGGGGTTTGGAGCTTTCTTT. Translation gives CASSLATGFGAFF.

The chain recombines TRBV2 with TRBJ2-5, with 8 bases aligning to TRBD2. The CDR3 length is 15 residues. The ends lost 7 bases at V and 4 bases at J; junction bases unmatched: 11. Looked up from germline, CDR1 is SNHLY and CDR2 is FYNNEI. The CDR3 DNA reads TGTGCCAGCACCCCAACGGGGGGGCTGGGAGAGACCCAGTACTTC. Translating gives CASTPTGGLGETQYF.

Written as DNA, the CDR3 is TGTGCCAGCAGTTCGCCTAGCGCTAACACAGATACGCAGTATTTT. It encodes CASSSPSANTDTQYF. The J gene is TRBJ2-3, the V gene TRBV6-5; TRBD2 is a possible D gene (6 bases). Germline loops: CDR1 MNHEY, CDR2 SVGAGI. The CDR3 runs to 15 residues. Trimming removed 4 bases at V and 2 bases at J, with 13 bases between.

The chain has TRBV18 and TRBJ2-1, with TRBD2 as a possible D gene (6 bases). V gave up 3 bases and J gave up 0 bases, with 21 bases separating them. This CDR3 is built from 19 residues. Germline V gene sequence: CDR1 KGHSH, CDR2 LQKENI. The CDR3 coding sequence is TGTGCCAGCTCACCTCTTGAGGTAGCGGAGGGGCTCTCCTACAATGAGCAGTTCTTC. Encoded protein: CASSPLEVAEGLSYNEQFF.

The rearrangement joins TRBV28 to TRBJ2-1, with D possibly TRBD2 on 6 matching bases. The CDR3 spans 14 residues. CDR1 MDHEN and CDR2 SYDVKM come from the germline V gene. V lost 8 bases and J lost 1, with 12 bases in between. CDR3 amino acids: CASQLGGSYNEQFF. In DNA, the CDR3 is TGTGCCAGCCAACTGGGGGGTTCCTACAATGAGCAGTTCTTC.

The rearrangement uses TRBV5-1 and TRBJ2-6; the D gene is possibly TRBD1 (5 bases). With 0 bases removed from V and 0 bases from J, the gap between germline ends came to 10 bases. Germline lookup yields CDR1 SGHRS and CDR2 YFSETQ. The CDR3 runs to 17 residues. Here the CDR3 reads CASSLADRISGANVLTF. As DNA, the CDR3 is TGCGCCAGCAGCTTGGCCGACAGAATCTCTGGGGCCAACGTCCTGACTTTC.

This chain joins TRBV6-5 and TRBJ1-5; D might be TRBD1 (5 bases). Germline V gene lookup returns CDR1 MNHEY and CDR2 SVGAGI. This CDR3 is built from 14 residues. Deletions cut 0 bases from V and 6 bases from J, with 9 bases between. Written as DNA, the CDR3 is TGTGCCAGCAGTTACTCCGGGGGGAGTCAGCCCCAGCATTTT. Protein: CASSYSGGSQPQHF.

The table lists this clone with a count of one. The chain uses TRBV10-2 and TRBJ2-7; D might be TRBD1 (5 bases). In germline, CDR1 is WSHSY, CDR2 SAAADI. CDR3 length equals 14 residues. With 7 bases removed from V and 0 bases from J, the gap between germline ends came to 13 bases. The CDR3 DNA is TGCGCCAGCATGGGGCCCGAGAGCTCCTACGAGCAGTACTTC. Amino acids: CASMGPESSYEQYF.

V usage is TRBV4-3 and J usage is TRBJ2-4; the D gene is possibly TRBD2 (6 bases). CDR1 is LGHNA and CDR2 is YSLEER in the germline V gene. The CDR3 sequence is 17 residues long. The V end lost 5 bases, the J end lost 0 bases, and 17 bases lay between the germline ends. CDR3 DNA: TGCGCCAGCAGCGAAAGAATGGGGGGACTAGCCAAAAACATTCAGTACTTC. The encoded protein is CASSERMGGLAKNIQYF.

The chain couples TRBV6-5 to TRBJ1-3; D gene unclear. Germline V gene data show CDR1 as MNHEY and CDR2 as SVGAGI. Trimming stripped 4 bases from V and 3 bases from J, with 4 bases between. This CDR3 spans 12 amino acids. The DNA of the CDR3 is TGTGCCAGCAGTTCAGGTGGAAACACCATATATTTT. The encoded protein is CASSSGGNTIYF.

The V and J genes are TRBV27 and TRBJ2-7; the match to TRBD1 covers 7 bases. This CDR3 spans 12 amino acids. The ends lost 6 bases at V and 5 bases at J; junction bases unmatched: 4. The germline V gene has CDR1 MNHEY and CDR2 SMNVEV (reference sequence). The CDR3 loop reads CASSDRDDEQYF. The CDR3 bases are TGTGCCAGCAGCGACAGGGACGACGAGCAGTACTTC.

This clone has a handful of counts. The chain carries TRBV9 and TRBJ2-7; tentatively, D is TRBD1 (6 bases). V shed 0 bases and J shed 3 bases, with 13 bases lying between them. In germline, CDR1 is SGDLS, CDR2 YYNGEE. The length of the CDR3 is 15 residues. The CDR3 protein is CASSVGLGAFYEQYF. For the CDR3, the DNA is TGTGCCAGCAGCGTAGGTCTGGGGGCATTCTACGAGCAGTACTTC. The entire variable domain, with the rest obtained from reference TRBV9 and TRBJ2-7, is as follows: DSGVTQTPKHLITATGQRVTLRCSPRSGDLSVYWYQQSLDQGLQFLIQYYNGEERAKGNILERFSAQQFPDLHSELNLSSLELGDSALYFCASSVGLGAFYEQYFGPGTRLTVT.

V and J are TRBV9 and TRBJ2-7; no clear D. V shed 10 bases and J shed 7 bases, with 6 bases lying between them. This CDR3 has 8 amino acids. The germline V gene encodes CDR1 SGDLS and CDR2 YYNGEE. The CDR3 coding sequence is TGTGCCGACTGGGAGCAGTACTTC. Translating gives CADWEQYF.

This chain uses TRBV28 with TRBJ2-2, with a tentative D call TRBD2 (6 bases). The CDR3 sequence is 15 residues long. V shed 2 bases and J shed 1 base, with 8 bases lying between them. The germline V gene encodes CDR1 MDHEN and CDR2 SYDVKM. The CDR3 nucleotides are TGTGCCAGCAGTTTAAGGGACTGGAACACCGGGGAGCTGTTTTTT. This sequence encodes CASSLRDWNTGELFF.

The chain carries TRBV9 and TRBJ1-2; unclear D gene. Trimming cost V 3 bases and J 4 bases, with 4 bases left between them. The germline gives CDR1 SGDLS, CDR2 YYNGEE. This CDR3 is 11 amino acids long. DNA for the CDR3: TGTGCCAGCAGCGCCGGCTATGGCTACACCTTC. Its translation is CASSAGYGYTF.

The V and J genes are TRBV9 and TRBJ2-1; 7 positions agree with TRBD2. This CDR3 comprises 16 residues. V was pared by 0 bases and J by 7 bases, with 10 bases of the junction left unmatched. From germline, CDR1 is SGDLS and CDR2 YYNGEE. The CDR3 spells CASSVASSGYGNEQFF. In DNA, the CDR3 is TGTGCCAGCAGCGTAGCGAGTAGCGGGTACGGGAATGAGCAGTTCTTC.

The chain employs TRBV11-1 and TRBJ2-3, with 10 nucleotides matching TRBD2. Germline CDR1 and CDR2: SGHAT and FQDESV (reference sequence). The CDR3 totals 16 residues. V lost 5 bases, J lost 6 bases, and 11 bases stayed unmatched. CDR3 DNA sequence: TGTGCCAGCAGCCCACACGGAGCGGGAGGGGTGGATACGCAGTATTTT. This encodes CASSPHGAGGVDTQYF. Full variable domain (remainder filled in from reference TRBV11-1 and TRBJ2-3): EAEVAQSPRYKITEKSQAVAFWCDPISGHATLYWYRQILGQGPELLVQFQDESVVDDSQLPKDRFSAERLKGVDSTLKIQPAELGDSAMYLCASSPHGAGGVDTQYFGPGTRLTVL.

This clone was recorded only once. The J gene is TRBJ2-7, the V gene TRBV7-2, with 16 bases fitting TRBD2. J gave up 7 bases and V 3 bases, and 9 bases lay outside the gene matches. The CDR3 is 17 amino acids. The germline gives CDR1 SGHTA, CDR2 FQGNSA. CDR3 in amino acids: CASSFDGTSGRVGEQYF. CDR3 nucleotides: TGTGCCAGCAGCTTCGATGGGACTAGCGGGAGGGTTGGGGAGCAGTACTTC.

This clone was seen only once. CDR3 nucleotide sequence: TGTGCCAGCAGGACCACAGATAGGGACTTGAACACTGAAGCTTTCTTT. It specifies CASRTTDRDLNTEAFF. The chain couples TRBV28 to TRBJ1-1, with D possibly being TRBD1 (5 bases). The germline V gene has CDR1 MDHEN and CDR2 SYDVKM. The CDR3 sequence is 16 residues long. Trimming removed 6 bases from V and 0 bases from J, with 17 bases in between.

The chain is built from TRBV7-9 and TRBJ2-7; 10 bases align to TRBD1. The CDR3 is 16 residues long. The V segment lost 5 bases and the J segment 2 bases; nucleotides outside the gene matches: 9. Per germline, CDR1 SEHNR and CDR2 FQNEAQ (reference sequence). CDR3 nucleotides: TGTGCCAGCAGCCGGGGCGGGGACAGGGGAGCCTACGAGCAGTACTTC. Protein product: CASSRGGDRGAYEQYF.

This clone was counted only a few times. CDR3 DNA sequence: TGTGCCAGCAGCTTGCGCACTAGCGGGGGGAATGAGCAGTTCTTC. This translates into CASSLRTSGGNEQFF. The V and J genes are TRBV5-4 and TRBJ2-1, with 12 bases matching TRBD2. Per the germline V gene, CDR1 is SGHNT and CDR2 is YYREEE (reference sequence). The V and J ends lost 1 base and 7 bases, in that order; junction bases with no gene match: 3. The CDR3 is 15 residues long.

This sequence joins TRBV15 and TRBJ2-7; 14 bases match TRBD2. The length of the CDR3 is 16 residues. J gave up 6 bases and V 5 bases, and 9 bases lay outside the gene matches. Germline V gene sequence: CDR1 LNHNV, CDR2 YYDKDF (reference sequence). This chain's CDR3 is CATSDGTSGRVSEQYF. The CDR3 DNA sequence: TGTGCCACCAGCGATGGGACTAGCGGGAGAGTGAGCGAGCAGTACTTC. Full variable domain (remainder filled in from reference TRBV15 and TRBJ2-7): DAMVIQNPRYQVTQFGKPVTLSCSQTLNHNVMYWYQQKSSQAPKLLFHYYDKDFNNEADTPDNFQSRRPNTSFCFLDIRSPGLGDTAMYLCATSDGTSGRVSEQYFGPGTRLTVT.

This clone turned up a few times. This chain uses TRBV19 with TRBJ1-2; 9 bases match TRBD1. The germline V gene encodes CDR1 LNHDA and CDR2 SQIVND (reference sequence). CDR3 size: 15 residues. V was clipped by 6 bases and J by 4 bases; unmatched bases: 9. DNA of the CDR3: TGTGCCAGTAGCCCGCAGGGACAGGGCTTCTATGGCTACACCTTC. Translating gives CASSPQGQGFYGYTF.

The chain has TRBV5-1 and TRBJ2-3; tentative D call: TRBD1 (6 bases). Looked up from germline, CDR1 is SGHRS and CDR2 is YFSETQ. The V and J ends lost 4 bases and 3 bases respectively, with 12 bases between them. The CDR3 consists of 14 residues. The CDR3 region is CASSPDSGTDTQYF. In nucleotides, the CDR3 is TGCGCCAGCAGCCCGGACAGTGGAACAGATACGCAGTATTTT. The complete variable domain, with remaining parts taken from reference TRBV5-1 and TRBJ2-3, reads KAGVTQTPRYLIKTRGQQVTLSCSPISGHRSVSWYQQTPGQGLQFLFEYFSETQRNKGNFPGRFSGRQFSNSRSEMNVSTLELGDSALYLCASSPDSGTDTQYFGPGTRLTVL.

V usage is TRBV18 and J usage is TRBJ2-3, with unresolved D. The CDR3 runs to 13 residues. Germline V lookup: CDR1 KGHSH, CDR2 LQKENI. The V end was cut by 2 bases, the J end by 1 base, with 4 bases between. DNA for the CDR3: TGTGCCAGCTCACCAACGGGCACAGATACGCAGTATTTT. Protein product: CASSPTGTDTQYF.

Only one count was recorded for this clone. This chain connects TRBV7-9 to TRBJ1-1; the D is unclear. Deletions cut 4 bases from V and 4 bases from J, with 13 bases between. Germline-derived CDR1 and CDR2 are SEHNR and FQNEAQ (reference sequence). The CDR3 has 14 residues. As DNA, the CDR3 is TGTGCCAGCAGCTCCACGGAGCTACGCACTGAAGCTTTCTTT. Encoded protein: CASSSTELRTEAFF.

The J gene is TRBJ2-5, the V gene TRBV24-1; D perhaps matches TRBD1 (5 bases). The CDR3 totals 15 residues. Germline CDR1 is KGHDR and CDR2 is SFDVKD. The V end was cut by 4 bases, the J end by 0 bases, with 11 bases between. CDR3 in DNA: TGTGCCACCAGTGACCTTCAGACAGACCAAGAGACCCAGTACTTC. Its protein is CATSDLQTDQETQYF.

V usage is TRBV6-6 and J usage is TRBJ1-5; 11 bases align to TRBD1. V gave up 6 bases and J gave up 5 bases; unmatched junction bases: 3. Germline CDR1 is MNHNY and CDR2 is SVGAGI (reference sequence). This CDR3 has 14 residues. The DNA for the CDR3 is TGTGCCAGCAGCGAGGACAGGGGGCATCAGCCCCAGCATTTT. This translates into CASSEDRGHQPQHF.

This clone was counted once. This chain joins TRBV27 and TRBJ2-2; 10 bases match TRBD1. Trimming took 2 bases from V and 5 from J; bases not matched to a gene: 5. The CDR3 contains 16 residues. Per the germline V gene, CDR1 is MNHEY and CDR2 is SMNVEV (reference sequence). The CDR3 protein is CASSLPTGGGTGELFF. The CDR3 DNA follows: TGTGCCAGCAGTTTACCGACAGGGGGCGGTACCGGGGAGCTGTTTTTT.

The gene calls are TRBV4-1 and TRBJ2-1; possible D gene TRBD2, 5 bases. The CDR3 sequence is 14 residues long. V shed 2 bases and J shed 4 bases, with 9 bases lying between them. CDR1 is MGHRA and CDR2 is YSYEKL in the germline V gene. CDR3 nucleotides: TGCGCCAGCAGCCAACGGGAATCTTACAATGAGCAGTTCTTC. This sequence encodes CASSQRESYNEQFF.

Remarks on this clone: This specimen includes other DNA sequences encoding the same CDR3. The chain recombines TRBV5-1 with TRBJ2-7; 8 bases are shared with TRBD2. Germline lookup yields CDR1 SGHRS and CDR2 YFSETQ. The CDR3 spans 17 residues. Trimming took 0 bases from V and 2 from J; bases not matched to a gene: 10. In nucleotides, the CDR3 is TGCGCCAGCAGCTTGGGGTCGGGAGGGCCCGTTGCCTACGAGCAGTACTTC. Translation gives CASSLGSGGPVAYEQYF.